This T cell receptor beta chain was captured by sequencing in a study of blood T cells in healthy people across ages. The study, taken as a whole, reports: Per million T cells, TCR beta diversity dropped roughly linearly as age increased.

This clonotype was counted a few times. Its antigen remains unknown. Together with a sample-barcoded 5' primer, a J-beta primer mix was included in a second PCR lasting roughly 6 to 12 cycles. TCRdb analysed the 5' RACE reads with MiXCR anew, one entry per CDR3 protein. The table lists hundreds of thousands of distinct CDR3 sequences, over 45% of them singletons. Germline V lookup: CDR1 SEHNR, CDR2 FQNEAQ (reference sequence). V dropped 6 bases and J dropped 2; count of bases not matched to a gene: 6. The CDR3 spans 14 residues. The individuals who served as donors were healthy Caucasians living in Russia, aged roughly 6 to 90.

This rearrangement joins TRBV7-9 to TRBJ2-7, with TRBD2 matching over 8 bases. Sequenced sample: blood. The source of this sequence is a woman aged 60 to 75 in good health. The DNA for the CDR3 is TGTGCCAGCAGGAAAAGCGGGAGTCCCTACGAGCAGTACTTC. Amino acids: CASRKSGSPYEQYF. Filled out from reference TRBV7-9 and TRBJ2-7, the complete variable domain reads DTGVSQNPRHKITKRGQNVTFRCDPISEHNRLYWYRQTLGQGPEFLTYFQNEAQLEKSRLLSDRFSAERPKGSFSTLEIQRTEQGDSAMYLCASRKSGSPYEQYFGPGTRLTVT.